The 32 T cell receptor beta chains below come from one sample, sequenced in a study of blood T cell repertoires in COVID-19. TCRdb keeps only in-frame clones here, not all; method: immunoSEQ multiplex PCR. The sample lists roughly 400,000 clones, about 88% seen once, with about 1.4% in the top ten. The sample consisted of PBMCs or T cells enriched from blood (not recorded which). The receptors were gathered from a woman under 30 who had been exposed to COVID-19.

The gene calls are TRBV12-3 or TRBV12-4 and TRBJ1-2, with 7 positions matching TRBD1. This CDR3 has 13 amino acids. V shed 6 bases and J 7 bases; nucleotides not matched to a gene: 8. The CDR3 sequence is CASRSTGISGYTF. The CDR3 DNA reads TGTGCCAGCAGGTCGACAGGGATCAGTGGCTACACCTTC.

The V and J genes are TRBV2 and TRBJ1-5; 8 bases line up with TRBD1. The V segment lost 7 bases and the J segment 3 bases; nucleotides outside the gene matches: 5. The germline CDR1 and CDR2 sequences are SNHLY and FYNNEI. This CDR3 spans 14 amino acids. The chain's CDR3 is CASTVTGANQPQHF. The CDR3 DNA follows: TGTGCCAGCACCGTGACAGGGGCCAATCAGCCCCAGCATTTT.

CDR3 protein: CASSKTGSGNQPQHF. The CDR3 nucleotides read TGTGCCAGTAGTAAGACAGGGTCGGGCAATCAGCCCCAGCATTTT. The chain has TRBV19 and TRBJ1-5; 7 bases are shared with TRBD1. Germline CDR1 is LNHDA and CDR2 is SQIVND (reference sequence). V lost 4 bases and J lost 2; bases outside the gene matches: 5. The CDR3 runs to 15 residues.

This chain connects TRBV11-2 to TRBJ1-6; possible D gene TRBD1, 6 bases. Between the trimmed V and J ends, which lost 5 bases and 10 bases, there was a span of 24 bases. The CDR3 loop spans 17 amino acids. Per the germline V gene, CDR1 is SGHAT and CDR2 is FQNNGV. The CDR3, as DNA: TGTGCCAGCAGCCATCCCTGGCCGAGGACAGTTTTATCACCCCTCCACTTT. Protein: CASSHPWPRTVLSPLHF.

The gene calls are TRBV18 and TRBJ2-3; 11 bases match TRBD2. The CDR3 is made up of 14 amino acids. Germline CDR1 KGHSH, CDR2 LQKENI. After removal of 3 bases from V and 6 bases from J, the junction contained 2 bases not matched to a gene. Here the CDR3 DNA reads TGTGCCAGCTCACCGGGACTAGCGGAGGATACGCAGTATTTT. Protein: CASSPGLAEDTQYF.

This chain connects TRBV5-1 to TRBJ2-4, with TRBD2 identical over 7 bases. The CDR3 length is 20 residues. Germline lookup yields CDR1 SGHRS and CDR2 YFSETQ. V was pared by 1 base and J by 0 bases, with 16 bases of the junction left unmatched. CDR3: CASSLPSGVGAPLAKNIQYF. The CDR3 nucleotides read TGCGCCAGCAGCTTGCCCAGCGGGGTCGGGGCCCCATTAGCCAAAAACATTCAGTACTTC.

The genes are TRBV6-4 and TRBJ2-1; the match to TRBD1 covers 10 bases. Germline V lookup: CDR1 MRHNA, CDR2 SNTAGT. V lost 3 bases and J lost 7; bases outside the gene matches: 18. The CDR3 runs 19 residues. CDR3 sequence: CASSDRYETGGAARNEQFF. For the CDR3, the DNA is TGTGCCAGCAGTGATCGGTATGAGACAGGGGGCGCGGCGAGGAATGAGCAGTTCTTC.

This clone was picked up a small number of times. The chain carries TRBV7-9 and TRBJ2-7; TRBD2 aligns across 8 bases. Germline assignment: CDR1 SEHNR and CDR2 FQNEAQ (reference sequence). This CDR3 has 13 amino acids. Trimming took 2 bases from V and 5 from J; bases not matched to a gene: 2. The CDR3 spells CASSLTGGDEQYF. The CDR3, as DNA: TGTGCCAGCAGCTTAACGGGAGGGGACGAGCAGTACTTC.

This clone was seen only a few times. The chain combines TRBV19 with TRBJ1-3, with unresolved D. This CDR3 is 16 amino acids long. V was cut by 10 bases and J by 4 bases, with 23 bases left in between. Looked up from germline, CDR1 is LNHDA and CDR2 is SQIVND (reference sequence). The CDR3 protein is CATFPGILISGNTIYF. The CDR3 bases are TGTGCCACCTTCCCCGGGATATTGATTTCCGGAAACACCATATATTTT.

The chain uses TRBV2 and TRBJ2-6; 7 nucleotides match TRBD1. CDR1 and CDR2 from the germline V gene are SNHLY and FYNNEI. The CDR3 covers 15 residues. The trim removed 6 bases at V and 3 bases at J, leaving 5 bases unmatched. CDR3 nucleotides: TGTGCCAGCAGGCGACAGGGAAGTGGGGCCAACGTCCTGACTTTC. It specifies CASRRQGSGANVLTF.

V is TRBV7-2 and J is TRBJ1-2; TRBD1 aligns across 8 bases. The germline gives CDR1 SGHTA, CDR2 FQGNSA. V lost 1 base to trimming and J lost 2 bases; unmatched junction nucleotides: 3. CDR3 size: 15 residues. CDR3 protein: CASSLEAGGNYGYTF. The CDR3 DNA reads TGTGCCAGCAGCTTAGAGGCAGGGGGCAACTATGGCTACACCTTC.

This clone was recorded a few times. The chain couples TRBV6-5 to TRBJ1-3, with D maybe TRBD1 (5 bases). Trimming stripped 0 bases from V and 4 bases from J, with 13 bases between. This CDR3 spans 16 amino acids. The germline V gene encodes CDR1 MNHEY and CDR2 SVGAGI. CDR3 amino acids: CASSYSQAGAGNTIYF. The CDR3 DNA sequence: TGTGCCAGCAGTTACTCACAGGCTGGTGCCGGAAACACCATATATTTT.

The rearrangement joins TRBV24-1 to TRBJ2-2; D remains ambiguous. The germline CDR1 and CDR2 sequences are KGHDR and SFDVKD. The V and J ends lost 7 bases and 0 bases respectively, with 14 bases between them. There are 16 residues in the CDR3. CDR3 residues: CATSSLRRANTGELFF. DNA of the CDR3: TGTGCCACCAGCAGCCTACGGAGAGCGAACACCGGGGAGCTGTTTTTT.

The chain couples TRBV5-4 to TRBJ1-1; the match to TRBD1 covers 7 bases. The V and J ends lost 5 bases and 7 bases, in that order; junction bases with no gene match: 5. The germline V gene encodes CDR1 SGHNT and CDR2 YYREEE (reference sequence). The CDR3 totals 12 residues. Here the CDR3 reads CASSLDRLEAFF. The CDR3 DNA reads TGTGCCAGCAGTCTGGACAGGCTTGAAGCTTTCTTT.

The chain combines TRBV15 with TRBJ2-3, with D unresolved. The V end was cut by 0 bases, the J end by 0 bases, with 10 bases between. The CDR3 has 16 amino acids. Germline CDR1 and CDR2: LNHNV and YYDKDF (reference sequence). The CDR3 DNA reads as TGTGCCACCAGCAGAGATCTGGCTTCTAGCACAGATACGCAGTATTTT. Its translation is CATSRDLASSTDTQYF.

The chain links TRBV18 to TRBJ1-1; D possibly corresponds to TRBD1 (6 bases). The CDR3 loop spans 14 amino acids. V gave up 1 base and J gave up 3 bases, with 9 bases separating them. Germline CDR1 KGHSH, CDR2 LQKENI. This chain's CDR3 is CASSPRGPDTEAFF. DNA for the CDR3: TGTGCCAGCTCACCACGGGGGCCGGACACTGAAGCTTTCTTT.

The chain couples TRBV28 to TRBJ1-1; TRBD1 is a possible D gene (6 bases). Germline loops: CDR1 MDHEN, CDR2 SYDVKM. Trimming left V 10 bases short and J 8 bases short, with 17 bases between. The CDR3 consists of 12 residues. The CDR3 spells CATRGGPLEAFF. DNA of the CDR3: TGTGCCACGAGGGGGGGACCACTCGAAGCTTTCTTT. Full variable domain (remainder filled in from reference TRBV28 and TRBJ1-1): DVKVTQSSRYLVKRTGEKVFLECVQDMDHENMFWYRQDPGLGLRLIYFSYDVKMKEKGDIPEGYSVSREKKERFSLILESASTNQTSMYLCATRGGPLEAFFGQGTRLTVV.

The CDR3 bases are TGTGCCAGCAGCTCCGGGACAGGGGACTACGAGCAGTACTTC. Translation gives CASSSGTGDYEQYF. The J gene is TRBJ2-7, the V gene TRBV28, with 10 bases aligning to TRBD1. Trimming removed 6 bases from V and 3 bases from J; junction bases left unmatched: 5. The CDR3 is made up of 14 amino acids. Germline V lookup: CDR1 MDHEN, CDR2 SYDVKM.

The CDR3 loop is CASSIRGQAYYEQYF. CDR3 DNA sequence: TGTGCCAGTAGTATTAGGGGACAGGCTTACTACGAGCAGTACTTC. The V gene is TRBV19, the J gene TRBJ2-7; TRBD1 matches 8 bases. Per germline, CDR1 LNHDA and CDR2 SQIVND (reference sequence). V shed 3 bases and J 3 bases; nucleotides not matched to a gene: 7. This CDR3 is 15 amino acids long.

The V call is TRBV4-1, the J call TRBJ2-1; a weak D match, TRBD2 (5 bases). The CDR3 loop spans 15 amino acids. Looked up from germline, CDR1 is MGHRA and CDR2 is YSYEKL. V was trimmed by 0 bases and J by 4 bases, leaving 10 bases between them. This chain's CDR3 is CASSQDDRGYNEQFF. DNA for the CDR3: TGCGCCAGCAGCCAAGATGATCGGGGTTACAATGAGCAGTTCTTC.

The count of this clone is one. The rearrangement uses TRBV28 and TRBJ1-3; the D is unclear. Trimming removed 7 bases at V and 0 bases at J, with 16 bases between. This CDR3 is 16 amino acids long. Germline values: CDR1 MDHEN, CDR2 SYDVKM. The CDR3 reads CASNHWEARSGNTIYF. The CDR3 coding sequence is TGTGCCAGCAACCACTGGGAGGCTCGCTCTGGAAACACCATATATTTT.

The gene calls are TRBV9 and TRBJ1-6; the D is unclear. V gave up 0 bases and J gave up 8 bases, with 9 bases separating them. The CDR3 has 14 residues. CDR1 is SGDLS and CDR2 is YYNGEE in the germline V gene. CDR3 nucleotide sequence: TGTGCCAGCAGCGTAGGGTCAGGTTATTCACCCCTCCACTTT. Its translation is CASSVGSGYSPLHF.

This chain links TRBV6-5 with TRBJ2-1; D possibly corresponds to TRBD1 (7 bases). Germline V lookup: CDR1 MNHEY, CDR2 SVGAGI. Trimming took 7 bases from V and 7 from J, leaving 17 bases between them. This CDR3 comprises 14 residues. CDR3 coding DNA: TGTGCCAGCACTCTCCCAGGGGGGCGGAATGAGCAGTTCTTC. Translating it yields CASTLPGGRNEQFF.

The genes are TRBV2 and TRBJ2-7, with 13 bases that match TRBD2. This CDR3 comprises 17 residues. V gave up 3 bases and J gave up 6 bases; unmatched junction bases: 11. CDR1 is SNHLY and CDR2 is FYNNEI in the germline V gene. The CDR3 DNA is TGTGCCAGCAGTGAGTTTCGTACTAGCGGGAGGGCCGGCGAGCAGTACTTC. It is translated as CASSEFRTSGRAGEQYF.

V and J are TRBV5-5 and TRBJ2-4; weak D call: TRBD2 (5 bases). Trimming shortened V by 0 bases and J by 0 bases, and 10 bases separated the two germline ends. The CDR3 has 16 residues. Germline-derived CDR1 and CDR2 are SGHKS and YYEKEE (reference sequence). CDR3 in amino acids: CASSLVASLAKNIQYF. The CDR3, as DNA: TGTGCCAGCAGCTTGGTAGCTAGCCTAGCCAAAAACATTCAGTACTTC.

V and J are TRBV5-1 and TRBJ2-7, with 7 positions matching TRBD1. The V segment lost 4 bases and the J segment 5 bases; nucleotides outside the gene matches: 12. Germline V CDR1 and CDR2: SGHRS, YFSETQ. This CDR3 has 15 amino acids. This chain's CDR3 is CASSPISGTENEQYF. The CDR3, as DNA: TGCGCCAGCAGCCCGATCTCCGGGACAGAAAACGAGCAGTACTTC.

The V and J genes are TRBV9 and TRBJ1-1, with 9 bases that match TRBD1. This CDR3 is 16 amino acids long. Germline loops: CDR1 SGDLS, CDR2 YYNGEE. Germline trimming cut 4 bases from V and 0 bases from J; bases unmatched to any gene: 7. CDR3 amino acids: CASSSPGQGLNTEAFF. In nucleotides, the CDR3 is TGTGCCAGCAGCTCCCCGGGACAGGGTTTGAACACTGAAGCTTTCTTT.

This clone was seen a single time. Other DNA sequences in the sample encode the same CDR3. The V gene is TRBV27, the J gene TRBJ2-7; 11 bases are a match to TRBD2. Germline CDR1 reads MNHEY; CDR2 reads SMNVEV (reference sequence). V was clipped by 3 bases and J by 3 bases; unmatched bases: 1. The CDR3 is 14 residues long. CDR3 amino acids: CASSLGTSGYEQYF. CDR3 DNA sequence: TGTGCCAGCAGTTTGGGGACTAGCGGCTACGAGCAGTACTTC.

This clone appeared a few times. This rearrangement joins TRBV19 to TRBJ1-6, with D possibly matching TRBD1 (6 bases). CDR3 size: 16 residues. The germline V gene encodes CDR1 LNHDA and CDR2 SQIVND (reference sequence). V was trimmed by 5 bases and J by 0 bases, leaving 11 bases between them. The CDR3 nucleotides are TGTGCCAGTAGTTCTCGACAGGTCTCCTATAATTCACCCCTCCACTTT. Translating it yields CASSSRQVSYNSPLHF.

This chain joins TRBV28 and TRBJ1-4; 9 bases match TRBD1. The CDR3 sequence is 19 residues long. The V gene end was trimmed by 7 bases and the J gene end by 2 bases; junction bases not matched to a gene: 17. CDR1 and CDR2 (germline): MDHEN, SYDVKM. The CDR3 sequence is CASISRDRVFVGTNEKLFF. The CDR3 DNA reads TGTGCCAGCATTTCCCGGGACAGGGTTTTCGTAGGGACTAATGAAAAACTGTTTTTT.

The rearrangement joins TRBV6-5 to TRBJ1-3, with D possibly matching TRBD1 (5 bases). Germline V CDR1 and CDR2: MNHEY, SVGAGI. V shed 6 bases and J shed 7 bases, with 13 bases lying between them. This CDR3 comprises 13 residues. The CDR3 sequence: CASRGSRANTIYF. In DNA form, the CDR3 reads TGTGCCAGCAGAGGTTCCAGGGCGAACACCATATATTTT.

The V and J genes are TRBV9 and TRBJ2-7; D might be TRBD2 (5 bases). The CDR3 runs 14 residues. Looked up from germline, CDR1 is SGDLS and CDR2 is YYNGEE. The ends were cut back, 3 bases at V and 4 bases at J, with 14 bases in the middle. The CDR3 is CASSAGDWAYEQYF. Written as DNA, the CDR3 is TGTGCCAGCAGCGCCGGGGATTGGGCTTACGAGCAGTACTTC.